This passage covers 27 T cell receptor beta chains from one sample sequenced in a study of molecular identifiers for immune sequencing clone quantification. TCRdb redid the calling of the PCR reads with MiXCR, one entry per CDR3 protein. The repertoire includes about 320,000 distinct CDR3 sequences, over 20% of them detected once, and approximately 0.8% sits in the top ten. The source material was naive CD8+ T cells from blood, with Jurkat cell RNA spiked in. The subset was: FACS-sorted CD8+CD4-CCR7+CD45RA+ naive T cells. The receptors stem from a human donor in good health. Some libraries in this study had Jurkat cell RNA spiked in.

With respect to this clonotype: A read error may account for a junction end that differs from germline. The chain combines TRBV27 with TRBJ1-6, with a possible D match to TRBD1 (5 bases). The germline V gene has CDR1 MNHEY and CDR2 SMNVEV (reference sequence). This CDR3 is 15 amino acids long. This CDR3 reads CASTQDGAWNSPPHF. DNA for the CDR3: TGTGCCAGCACTCAGGATGGGGCTTGGAATTCACCCCCCCACTTT.

V gene TRBV6-2 or TRBV6-3 combines with J gene TRBJ2-7; either TRBD1 or TRBD2 may supply D (5 bases each). Per the germline V gene, CDR1 is MNHEY and CDR2 is SVGEGT. The CDR3 length is 16 residues. The V and J ends lost 7 bases and 0 bases respectively, with 19 bases between them. The CDR3 region has the DNA TGTGCCAGCACACACACTGAGGGGTGGAACTCCTACGAGCAGTACTTC. This sequence encodes CASTHTEGWNSYEQYF.

This clonotype came up many times. The V call is TRBV7-6, the J call TRBJ1-1, with D tentatively TRBD1 (5 bases). V lost 8 bases to trimming and J lost 8 bases, with 12 bases between them. The CDR3 length is 11 residues. Germline V gives CDR1 SGHVS, CDR2 FNYEAQ. The chain's CDR3 is CASARGREAFF. CDR3 in DNA: TGTGCCAGCGCCCGGGGACGGGAAGCTTTCTTT.

In its sample, this clonotype was seen many times. The chain combines TRBV5-6 with TRBJ2-6; D perhaps matches TRBD2 (6 bases). The V end was cut by 10 bases, the J end by 0 bases, with 17 bases between. The CDR3 is made up of 16 amino acids. Germline V lookup: CDR1 SGHDT, CDR2 YYEEEE. DNA of the CDR3: TGTGCCGGATCCGGGGGTTGGGTCTCTGGGGCCAACGTCCTGACTTTC. Translated: CAGSGGWVSGANVLTF.

The rearrangement uses TRBV19 and TRBJ2-5; TRBD2 aligns across 12 bases. The CDR3 loop spans 13 amino acids. Trimming at V came to 3 bases and at J to 11 bases, leaving 4 bases not matched to a gene. Germline assignment: CDR1 LNHDA and CDR2 SQIVND (reference sequence). CDR3 nucleotides: TGTGCCAGTAGTATGTCTAGCGGGGGGGTTCAGTACTTC. This encodes CASSMSSGGVQYF.

As regards this clonotype: A much larger clone lies one base from this, so it may be a read error. It is likely a read error, because the conserved phenylalanine at the end of the CDR3 is missing. The genes are TRBV6-1 and TRBJ2-7; 7 nucleotides align to TRBD2. The CDR3 covers 13 residues. Germline CDR1 is MNHNS and CDR2 is SASEGT. With V trimmed by 4 bases and J by 3 bases, 3 bases remained unmatched. In DNA, the CDR3 is TGTGCCAGCAGTGTTTCTAGCGGCTACGAGCAGTACTCC. It translates to CASSVSSGYEQYS.

This clonotype has at least ten counts. In DNA, the CDR3 is TGTGCCTGGAGGGAGGGAAGCTCCTACGAGCAGTACTTC. It translates to CAWREGSSYEQYF. J is TRBJ2-7 and V is TRBV30; perhaps TRBD2 as D (6 bases). Germline V lookup: CDR1 GTSNPN, CDR2 SVGIG (reference sequence). Deletions cut 3 bases from V and 0 bases from J, with 9 bases between. The CDR3 is made up of 13 amino acids.

This clonotype was counted many times. The rearrangement uses TRBV7-6 and TRBJ2-3, with D possibly matching TRBD2 (7 bases). This CDR3 comprises 15 residues. V lost 5 bases to trimming and J lost 2 bases, with 14 bases between them. Germline V lookup: CDR1 SGHVS, CDR2 FNYEAQ. Written as DNA, the CDR3 is TGTGCCAGCAGCACTCGCGGGGGCCTCACAGATACGCAGTATTTT. It translates to CASSTRGGLTDTQYF.

This clonotype was seen ten or more times. The chain joins TRBV29-1 to TRBJ2-7, with D possibly matching TRBD1 (5 bases). Germline V gene lookup returns CDR1 SQVTM and CDR2 ANQGSEA. This CDR3 is 13 amino acids long. V lost 6 bases to trimming and J lost 2 bases, with 14 bases between them. The CDR3 coding sequence is TGCAGCGTGAAAGGGGATCCGGCCTACGAGCAGTACTTC. It encodes CSVKGDPAYEQYF.

This clonotype was counted a few times. This chain uses TRBV4-3 with TRBJ2-4; D is possibly TRBD1 (6 bases). This CDR3 spans 19 amino acids. Trimming took off 2 bases at V and 1 base at J, with 21 bases between the two ends. Germline V gene sequence: CDR1 LGHNA, CDR2 YSLEER. The CDR3: CASSQLKSTGSGAKNIQYF. CDR3 nucleotide sequence: TGCGCCAGCAGCCAACTTAAATCCACAGGGTCTGGGGCCAAAAACATTCAGTACTTC.

This clonotype came up many times. V gene TRBV29-1 combines with J gene TRBJ2-3; no reliable D call. V shed 2 bases and J shed 2 bases, with 5 bases lying between them. In germline, CDR1 is SQVTM, CDR2 ANQGSEA. The CDR3 length is 12 residues. The CDR3 sequence: CSVEIVTDTQYF. CDR3 nucleotides: TGCAGCGTTGAAATAGTCACAGATACGCAGTATTTT.

This rearrangement joins TRBV20-1 to TRBJ2-1, with a possible D match to TRBD1 (6 bases). V was trimmed by 1 base and J by 9 bases, leaving 22 bases between them. The CDR3 has 16 amino acids. Germline CDR1 is DFQATT and CDR2 is SNEGSKA (reference sequence). The DNA for the CDR3 is TGCAGTGCTAGAGTCCGGGACATCGGGGTCTACGGTGAGCAGTTCTTC. Its protein product is CSARVRDIGVYGEQFF.

This clonotype has just one count. V is TRBV2 and J is TRBJ1-3; D perhaps matches TRBD1 (5 bases). Trimming removed 3 bases at V and 11 bases at J, with 14 bases between. The CDR3 is 13 residues long. Germline-derived CDR1 and CDR2 are SNHLY and FYNNEI. CDR3 in DNA: TGTGCCAGCAGTGATAACCCCGGGACCGCCATATATTTT. Encoded protein: CASSDNPGTAIYF.

This clonotype was detected a few times. V gene TRBV27 combines with J gene TRBJ2-1; a possible D gene is TRBD2 (6 bases). CDR3 size: 14 residues. The germline V gene has CDR1 MNHEY and CDR2 SMNVEV (reference sequence). V gave up 8 bases and J gave up 2 bases, with 13 bases separating them. This CDR3 reads CASLGLATYNEQFF. DNA of the CDR3: TGTGCCAGCCTAGGCCTAGCGACCTACAATGAGCAGTTCTTC.

This clonotype was detected a few times. J is TRBJ2-7 and V is TRBV3-2; the D call of TRBD2 is as the table states it, not checked on the DNA. TRBV3-2 is flagged as a pseudogene. This CDR3 contains 13 residues. The CDR3 nucleotides read TGTGCCAGCAGCCACCTAGCGTGCTACGAGCAGTACTTC. Translation: CASSHLACYEQYF.

Points on this clonotype: A much larger clone sits a single nucleotide away, making a read error possible. The chain couples TRBV28 to TRBJ2-7; 10 bases agree with TRBD2. Germline loops: CDR1 MDHEN, CDR2 SYDVKM. The CDR3 loop spans 15 amino acids. The J segment lost 4 bases and the V segment lost 1 base, leaving 4 bases of the junction unmatched. The CDR3 reads CASSLSTSGMYEQYF. The DNA of the CDR3 is TGTGCCAGCAGTTTATCCACTAGCGGGATGTACGAGCAGTACTTC.

This chain uses TRBV7-9 with TRBJ2-7; 11 bases align to TRBD1. J was trimmed by 3 bases and V by 5 bases; bases with no gene match: 6. Germline V CDR1 and CDR2: SEHNR, FQNEAQ (reference sequence). The CDR3 is 15 amino acids. CDR3: CASSPGQGAFYEQYF. CDR3 bases: TGTGCCAGCAGCCCCGGACAGGGGGCCTTCTACGAGCAGTACTTC.

The sample holds many counts of this clonotype. This chain uses TRBV6-5 with TRBJ2-5, with a weak D call TRBD1 (5 bases). Germline V CDR1 and CDR2: MNHEY, SVGAGI. The CDR3 length is 15 residues. V was clipped by 0 bases and J by 9 bases, with 17 bases between them. CDR3: CASSYSPDTSRAQYF. The CDR3 DNA follows: TGTGCCAGCAGTTACTCTCCGGACACAAGCCGGGCCCAGTACTTC.

As to this clonotype: The junction departs from the called germline gene at one end, perhaps through a read error. The chain is built from TRBV6-2 or TRBV6-3 and TRBJ1-4, with TRBD1 identical over 8 bases. There are 14 residues in the CDR3. Looked up from germline, CDR1 is MNHEY and CDR2 is SVGEGT. The CDR3 DNA follows: TGTGCCGGCAGTGGACAGGGTGAAGGAGAAAAACTGTTTTTT. Translated: CAGSGQGEGEKLFF.

This clonotype showed up many times. The chain joins TRBV21-1 to TRBJ2-3; TRBD2, the D gene given by the table, was not confirmed from the DNA. TRBV21-1 is a pseudogene locus. The CDR3 is made up of 15 amino acids. CDR3 residues: CASSIRWTSADTQYF. DNA for the CDR3: TGTGCCAGCAGCATCCGCTGGACTAGCGCAGATACGCAGTATTTT.

There are many counts of this clonotype. The CDR3 is CSVERYTGELFF. CDR3 DNA: TGCAGCGTTGAAAGGTACACCGGGGAGCTGTTTTTT. This chain links TRBV29-1 with TRBJ2-2; D is uncertain. Germline values: CDR1 SQVTM, CDR2 ANQGSEA. This CDR3 spans 12 amino acids. Trimming shortened V by 2 bases and J by 3 bases, and 4 bases separated the two germline ends.

V usage is TRBV4-1 and J usage is TRBJ2-3; 7 nucleotides match TRBD2. The CDR3 loop spans 20 amino acids. The germline gives CDR1 MGHRA, CDR2 YSYEKL. The ends lost 4 bases at V and 1 base at J; junction bases unmatched: 20. CDR3: CASSPTAGVELGIGTDTQYF. CDR3 in DNA: TGCGCCAGCAGCCCTACGGCGGGGGTAGAGTTGGGAATCGGCACAGATACGCAGTATTTT.

This clonotype was picked up a small number of times. A much larger clone differs from this one at a single base, so this may be a read error. The CDR3 is CASSATGQGQNF. CDR3 coding DNA: TGTGCCAGCAGCGCCACGGGACAGGGGCAGAACTTC. The V and J genes are TRBV7-9 and TRBJ2-7, with TRBD1 identical over 10 bases. Germline V gene sequence: CDR1 SEHNR, CDR2 FQNEAQ (reference sequence). The CDR3 length is 12 residues.

This clonotype was seen many times. The chain has TRBV7-9 and TRBJ2-7; 13 bases are a match to TRBD2. Germline lookup yields CDR1 SEHNR and CDR2 FQNEAQ (reference sequence). J gave up 2 bases and V 6 bases, and 7 bases lay outside the gene matches. The CDR3 contains 16 residues. In DNA form, the CDR3 reads TGTGCCAGCAGTTCCCCGACTAGCGGGAGGACCTACGAGCAGTACTTC. It encodes CASSSPTSGRTYEQYF.

This clonotype was detected many times. The chain carries TRBV5-5 and TRBJ1-2; tentative D call: TRBD1 (6 bases). Germline lookup yields CDR1 SGHKS and CDR2 YYEKEE (reference sequence). Trimming left V 4 bases short and J 2 bases short, with 15 bases between. The CDR3 consists of 15 residues. The CDR3 DNA follows: TGTGCCAGCAGCCACGAGGGGCAGGGGAACTATGGCTACACCTTC. This sequence encodes CASSHEGQGNYGYTF. Filled out from reference TRBV5-5 and TRBJ1-2, the complete variable domain reads DAGVTQSPTHLIKTRGQQVTLRCSPISGHKSVSWYQQVLGQGPQFIFQYYEKEERGRGNFPDRFSARQFPNYSSELNVNALLLGDSALYLCASSHEGQGNYGYTFGSGTRLTVV.

In its sample, this clonotype was seen many times. The rearrangement uses TRBV2 and TRBJ2-7; tentatively, D is TRBD1 (5 bases). The germline V gene has CDR1 SNHLY and CDR2 FYNNEI. The V gene lost 1 base and the J gene lost 0 bases, with 7 bases spanning the gap. This CDR3 contains 14 residues. The CDR3 is CASSEVGASYEQYF. CDR3 DNA sequence: TGTGCCAGCAGTGAAGTTGGGGCCTCCTACGAGCAGTACTTC. The variable domain in full, completed from reference TRBV2 and TRBJ2-7, reads EPEVTQTPSHQVTQMGQEVILRCVPISNHLYFYWYRQILGQKVEFLVSFYNNEISEKSEIFDDQFSVERPDGSNFTLKIRSTKLEDSAMYFCASSEVGASYEQYFGPGTRLTVT.

The chain is built from TRBV27 and TRBJ2-7; the match to TRBD2 covers 11 bases. V lost 3 bases to trimming and J lost 2 bases; unmatched junction nucleotides: 12. CDR3 length equals 18 residues. The germline gives CDR1 MNHEY, CDR2 SMNVEV (reference sequence). The DNA of the CDR3 is TGTGCCAGCAGTTTGACGGTAGCGGGAGGGCGTGGCGCCTACGAGCAGTACTTC. Encoded protein: CASSLTVAGGRGAYEQYF.